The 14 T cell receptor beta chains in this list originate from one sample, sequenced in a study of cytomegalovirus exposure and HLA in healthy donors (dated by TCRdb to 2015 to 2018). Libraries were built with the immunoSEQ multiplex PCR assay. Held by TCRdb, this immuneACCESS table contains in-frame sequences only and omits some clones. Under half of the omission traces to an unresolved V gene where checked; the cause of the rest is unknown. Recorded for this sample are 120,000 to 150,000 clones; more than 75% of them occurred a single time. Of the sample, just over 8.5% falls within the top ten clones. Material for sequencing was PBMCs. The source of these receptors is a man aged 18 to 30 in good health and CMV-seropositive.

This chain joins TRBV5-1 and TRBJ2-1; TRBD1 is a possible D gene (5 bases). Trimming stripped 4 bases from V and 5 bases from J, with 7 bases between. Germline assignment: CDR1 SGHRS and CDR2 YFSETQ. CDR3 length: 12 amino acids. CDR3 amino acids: CASSLTDNEQFF. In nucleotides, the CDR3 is TGCGCCAGCAGCCTGACAGACAATGAGCAGTTCTTC.

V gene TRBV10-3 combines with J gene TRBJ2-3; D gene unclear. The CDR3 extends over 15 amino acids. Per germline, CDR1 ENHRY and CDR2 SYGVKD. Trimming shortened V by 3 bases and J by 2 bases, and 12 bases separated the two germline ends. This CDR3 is CAISDRADTTDTQYF. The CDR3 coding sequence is TGTGCCATCAGTGATCGCGCAGACACCACAGATACGCAGTATTTT.

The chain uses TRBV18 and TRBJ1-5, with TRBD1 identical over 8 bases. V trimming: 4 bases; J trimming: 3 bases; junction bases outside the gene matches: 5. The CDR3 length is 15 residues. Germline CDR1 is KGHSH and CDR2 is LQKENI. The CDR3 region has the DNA TGTGCCAGCTCACTTGAACAGGGGGACAATCAGCCCCAGCATTTT. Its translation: CASSLEQGDNQPQHF.

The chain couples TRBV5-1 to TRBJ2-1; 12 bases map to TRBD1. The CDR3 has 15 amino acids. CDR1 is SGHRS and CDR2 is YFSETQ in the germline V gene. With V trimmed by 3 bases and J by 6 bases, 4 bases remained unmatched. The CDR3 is CASSSGQGAGNEQFF. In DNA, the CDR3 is TGCGCCAGCAGCTCGGGACAGGGGGCAGGCAATGAGCAGTTCTTC.

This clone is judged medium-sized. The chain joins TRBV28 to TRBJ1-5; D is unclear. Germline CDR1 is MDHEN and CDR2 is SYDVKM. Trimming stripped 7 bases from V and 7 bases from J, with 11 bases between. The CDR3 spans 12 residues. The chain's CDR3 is CASTTTGQPQHF. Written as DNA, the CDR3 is TGTGCCAGCACCACAACGGGGCAGCCCCAGCATTTT. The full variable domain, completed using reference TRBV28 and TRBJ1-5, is DVKVTQSSRYLVKRTGEKVFLECVQDMDHENMFWYRQDPGLGLRLIYFSYDVKMKEKGDIPEGYSVSREKKERFSLILESASTNQTSMYLCASTTTGQPQHFGDGTRLSIL.

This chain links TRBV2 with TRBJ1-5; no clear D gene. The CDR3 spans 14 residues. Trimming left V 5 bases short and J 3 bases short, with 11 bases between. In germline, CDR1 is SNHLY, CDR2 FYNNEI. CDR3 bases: TGTGCCAGCAGTCCGGGGAGGGACAATCAGCCCCAGCATTTT. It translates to CASSPGRDNQPQHF. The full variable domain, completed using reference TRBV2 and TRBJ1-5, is EPEVTQTPSHQVTQMGQEVILRCVPISNHLYFYWYRQILGQKVEFLVSFYNNEISEKSEIFDDQFSVERPDGSNFTLKIRSTKLEDSAMYFCASSPGRDNQPQHFGDGTRLSIL.

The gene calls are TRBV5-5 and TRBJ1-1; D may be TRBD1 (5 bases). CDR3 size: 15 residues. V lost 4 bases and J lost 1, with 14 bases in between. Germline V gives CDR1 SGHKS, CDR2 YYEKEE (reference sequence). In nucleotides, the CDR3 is TGTGCCAGCAGCCCGGGGGTGGGCCGGAACACTGAAGCTTTCTTT. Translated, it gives CASSPGVGRNTEAFF.

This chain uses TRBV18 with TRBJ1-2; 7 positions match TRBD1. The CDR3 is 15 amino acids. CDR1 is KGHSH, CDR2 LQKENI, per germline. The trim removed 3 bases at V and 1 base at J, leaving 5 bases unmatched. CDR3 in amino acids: CASSPDRDFNYGYTF. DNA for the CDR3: TGTGCCAGCTCACCTGACAGGGATTTTAACTATGGCTACACCTTC.

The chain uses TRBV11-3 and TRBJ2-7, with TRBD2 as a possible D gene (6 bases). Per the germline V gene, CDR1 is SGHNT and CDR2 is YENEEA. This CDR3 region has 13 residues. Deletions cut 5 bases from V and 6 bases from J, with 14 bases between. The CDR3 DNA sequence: TGTGCCAGCAGCCCAGGGAGGTTCGCCGAGCAGTACTTC. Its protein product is CASSPGRFAEQYF.

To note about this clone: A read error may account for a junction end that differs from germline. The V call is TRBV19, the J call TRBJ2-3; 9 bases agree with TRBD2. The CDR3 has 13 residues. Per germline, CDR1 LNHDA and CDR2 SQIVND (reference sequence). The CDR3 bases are TGTGCCAGTAGTATCTACCTAGCGGGGCCACAGGGATTT. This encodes CASSIYLAGPQGF.

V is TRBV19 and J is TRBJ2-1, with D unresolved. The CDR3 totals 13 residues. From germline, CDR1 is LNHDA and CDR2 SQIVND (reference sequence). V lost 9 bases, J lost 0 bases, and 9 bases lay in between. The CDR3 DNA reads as TGTGCCAGCTCACAGAGCTCCTACAATGAGCAGTTCTTC. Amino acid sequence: CASSQSSYNEQFF.

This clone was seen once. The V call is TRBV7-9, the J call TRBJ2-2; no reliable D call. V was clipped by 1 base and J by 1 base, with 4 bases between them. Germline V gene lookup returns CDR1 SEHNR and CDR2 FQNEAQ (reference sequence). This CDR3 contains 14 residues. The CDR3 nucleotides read TGTGCCAGCAGCTTAGACTGGAACACCGGGGAGCTGTTTTTT. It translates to CASSLDWNTGELFF.

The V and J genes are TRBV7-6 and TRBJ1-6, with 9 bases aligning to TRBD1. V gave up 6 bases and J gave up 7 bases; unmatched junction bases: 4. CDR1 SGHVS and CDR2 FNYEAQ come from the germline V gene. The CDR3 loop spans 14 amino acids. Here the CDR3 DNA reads TGTGCCAGCAGGCTGGACAGGGGCAATTCACCCCTCCACTTT. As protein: CASRLDRGNSPLHF. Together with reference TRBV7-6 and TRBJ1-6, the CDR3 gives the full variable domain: GAGVSQSPRYKVTKRGQDVALRCDPISGHVSLYWYRQALGQGPEFLTYFNYEAQQDKSGLPNDRFSAERPEGSISTLTIQRTEQRDSAMYRCASRLDRGNSPLHFGNGTRLTVT.

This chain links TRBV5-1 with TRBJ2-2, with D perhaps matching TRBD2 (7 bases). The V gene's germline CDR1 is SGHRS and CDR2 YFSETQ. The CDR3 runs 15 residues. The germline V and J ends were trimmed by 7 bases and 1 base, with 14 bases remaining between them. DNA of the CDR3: TGCGCCAGCTCGGAAGGGGGGGTGAACACCGGGGAGCTGTTTTTT. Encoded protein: CASSEGGVNTGELFF.